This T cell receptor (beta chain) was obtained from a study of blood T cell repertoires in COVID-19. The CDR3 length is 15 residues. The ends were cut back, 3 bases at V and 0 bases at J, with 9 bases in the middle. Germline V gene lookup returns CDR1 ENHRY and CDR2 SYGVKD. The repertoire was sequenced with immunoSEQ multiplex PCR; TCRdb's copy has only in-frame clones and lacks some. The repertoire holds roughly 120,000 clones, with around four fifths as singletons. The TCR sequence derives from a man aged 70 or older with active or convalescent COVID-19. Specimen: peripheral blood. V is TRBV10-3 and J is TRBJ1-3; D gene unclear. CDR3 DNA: TGTGCCATCAGTGATGCCGAGAGCTCTGGAAACACCATATATTTT. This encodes CAISDAESSGNTIYF.